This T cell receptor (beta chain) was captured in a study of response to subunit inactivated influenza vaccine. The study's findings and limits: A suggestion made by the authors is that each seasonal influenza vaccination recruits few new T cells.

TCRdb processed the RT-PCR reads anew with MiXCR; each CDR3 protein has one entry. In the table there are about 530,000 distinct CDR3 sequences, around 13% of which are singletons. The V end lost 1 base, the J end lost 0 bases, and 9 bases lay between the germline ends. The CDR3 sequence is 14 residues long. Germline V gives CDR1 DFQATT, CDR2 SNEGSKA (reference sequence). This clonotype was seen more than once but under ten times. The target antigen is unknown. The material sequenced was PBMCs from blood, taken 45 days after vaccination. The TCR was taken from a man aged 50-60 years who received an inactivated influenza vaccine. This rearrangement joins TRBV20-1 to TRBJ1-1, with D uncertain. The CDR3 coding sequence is TGCAGTGCTAGAGTCGGCAGCATGAACACTGAAGCTTTCTTT. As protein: CSARVGSMNTEAFF.